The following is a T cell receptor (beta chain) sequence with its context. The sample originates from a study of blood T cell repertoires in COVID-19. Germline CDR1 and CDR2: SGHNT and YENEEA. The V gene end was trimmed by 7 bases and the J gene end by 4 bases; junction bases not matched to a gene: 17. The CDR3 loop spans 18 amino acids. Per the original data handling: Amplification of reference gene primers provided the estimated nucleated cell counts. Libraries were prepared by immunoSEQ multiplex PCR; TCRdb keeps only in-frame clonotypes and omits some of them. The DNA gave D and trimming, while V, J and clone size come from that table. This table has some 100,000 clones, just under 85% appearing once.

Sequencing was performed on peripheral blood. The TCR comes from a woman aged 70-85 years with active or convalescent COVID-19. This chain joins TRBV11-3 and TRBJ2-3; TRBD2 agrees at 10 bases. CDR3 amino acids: CASNEVASGGHRPDTQYF. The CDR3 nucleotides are TGTGCCAGCAACGAGGTGGCTAGCGGGGGCCACCGGCCAGATACGCAGTATTTT.